This T cell receptor beta chain was recorded in a study of cytomegalovirus exposure and HLA in healthy donors. In the study overall: Ancestry clustering placed 70% to 85% of several hundred genotyped donors in the Caucasian-associated cluster. General observations from the study: One variant, a missense change in DCLRE1C, was linked in a later analysis to TCR beta V- and J-gene trimming. 87-base-pair reads could not separate some V segments, including TRBV6-2 and TRBV6-3. The authors judged a highly shared variant cluster likely a sequencing artifact.

CDR3 size: 16 residues. Per germline, CDR1 MNHNS and CDR2 SASEGT. J lost 10 bases, V lost 3 bases, and 12 bases had no gene match. In the case of this clone: Antigen unknown.

Primers: 60 Vbeta forward and 13 Jbeta reverse. Sequencing used immunoSEQ multiplex PCR; TCRdb keeps in-frame clones, though not all of them. Of about 130,000 clones detected, around 67% appear once; the ten largest clones hold about 2.1%. The receptor comes from a woman aged 40-49 years in good health and CMV-seropositive. This rearrangement joins TRBV6-1 to TRBJ1-6, with 7 bases matching TRBD1. The material sequenced was PBMCs. CDR3 sequence (DNA): TGTGCCAGCAGTGACCACAGGGGAACTTCAGGGTCACCCCTCCACTTT. Translating it yields CASSDHRGTSGSPLHF.